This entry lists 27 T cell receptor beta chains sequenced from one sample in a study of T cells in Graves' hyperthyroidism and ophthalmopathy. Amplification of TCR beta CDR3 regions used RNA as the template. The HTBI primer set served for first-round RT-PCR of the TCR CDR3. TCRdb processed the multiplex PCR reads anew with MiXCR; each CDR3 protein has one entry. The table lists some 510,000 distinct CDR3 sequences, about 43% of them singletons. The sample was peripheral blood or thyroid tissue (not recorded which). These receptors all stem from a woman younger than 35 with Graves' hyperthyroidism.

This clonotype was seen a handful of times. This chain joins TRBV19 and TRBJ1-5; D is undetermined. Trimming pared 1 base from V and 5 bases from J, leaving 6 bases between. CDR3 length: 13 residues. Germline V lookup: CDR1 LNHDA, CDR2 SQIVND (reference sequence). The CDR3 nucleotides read TGTGCCAGTAGTATAGTGGGGTATCAGCCCCAGCATTTT. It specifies CASSIVGYQPQHF.

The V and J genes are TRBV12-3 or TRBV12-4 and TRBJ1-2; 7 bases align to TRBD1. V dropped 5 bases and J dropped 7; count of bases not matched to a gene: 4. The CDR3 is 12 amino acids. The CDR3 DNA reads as TGTGCCAGCAGTGGCGACAGGGTTGGCTACACCTTC. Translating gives CASSGDRVGYTF.

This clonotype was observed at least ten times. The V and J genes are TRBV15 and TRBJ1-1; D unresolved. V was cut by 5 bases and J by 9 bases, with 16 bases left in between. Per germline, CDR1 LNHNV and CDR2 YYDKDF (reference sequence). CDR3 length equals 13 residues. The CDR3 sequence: CATSAGLSPKAFF. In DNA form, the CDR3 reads TGTGCCACCAGCGCTGGTCTGAGTCCGAAAGCTTTCTTT.

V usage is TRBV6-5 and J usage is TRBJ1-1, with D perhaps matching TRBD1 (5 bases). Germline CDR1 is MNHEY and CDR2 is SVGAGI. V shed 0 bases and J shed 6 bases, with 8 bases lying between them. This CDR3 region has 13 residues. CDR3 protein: CASSYSRGAEAFF. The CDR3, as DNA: TGTGCCAGCAGTTACTCGAGAGGGGCTGAAGCTTTCTTT.

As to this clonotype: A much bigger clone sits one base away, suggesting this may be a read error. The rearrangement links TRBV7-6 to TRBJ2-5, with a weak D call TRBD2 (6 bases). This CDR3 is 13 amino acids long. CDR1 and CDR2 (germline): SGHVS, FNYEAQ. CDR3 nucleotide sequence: TGTGCTAGCAGCTTCATCCCCGGGGGGACCCAGTACTTC. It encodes CASSFIPGGTQYF.

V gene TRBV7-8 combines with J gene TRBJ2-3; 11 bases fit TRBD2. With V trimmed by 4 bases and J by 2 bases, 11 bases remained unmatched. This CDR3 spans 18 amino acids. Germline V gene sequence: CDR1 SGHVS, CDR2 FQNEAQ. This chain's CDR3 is CASSSPGLADQSTDTQYF. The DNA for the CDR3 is TGTGCCAGCAGCTCCCCGGGACTAGCGGATCAATCCACAGATACGCAGTATTTT.

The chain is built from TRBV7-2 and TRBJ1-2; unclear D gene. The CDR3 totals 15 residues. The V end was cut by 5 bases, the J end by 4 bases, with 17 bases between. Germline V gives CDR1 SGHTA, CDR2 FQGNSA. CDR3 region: CASSQRAGELYGYTF. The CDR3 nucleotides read TGTGCCAGCAGCCAAAGGGCAGGAGAACTCTATGGCTACACCTTC.

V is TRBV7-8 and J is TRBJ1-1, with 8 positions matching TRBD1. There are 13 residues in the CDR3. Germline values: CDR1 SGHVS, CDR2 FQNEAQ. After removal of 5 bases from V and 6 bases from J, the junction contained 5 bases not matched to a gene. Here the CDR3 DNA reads TGTGCCAGCAGCGTTGACAGGGGCTCTGAAGCTTTCTTT. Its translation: CASSVDRGSEAFF. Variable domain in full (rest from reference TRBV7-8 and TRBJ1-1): GAGVSQSPRYKVAKRGQDVALRCDPISGHVSLFWYQQALGQGPEFLTYFQNEAQLDKSGLPSDRFFAERPEGSVSTLKIQRTQQEDSAVYLCASSVDRGSEAFFGQGTRLTVV.

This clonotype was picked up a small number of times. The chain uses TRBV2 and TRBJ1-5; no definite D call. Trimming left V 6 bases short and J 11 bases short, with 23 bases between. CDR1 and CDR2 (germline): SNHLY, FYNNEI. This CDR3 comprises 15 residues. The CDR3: CASRLLAGGRETQHF. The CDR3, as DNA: TGTGCCAGCAGGCTACTAGCGGGAGGGCGCGAGACCCAGCATTTT.

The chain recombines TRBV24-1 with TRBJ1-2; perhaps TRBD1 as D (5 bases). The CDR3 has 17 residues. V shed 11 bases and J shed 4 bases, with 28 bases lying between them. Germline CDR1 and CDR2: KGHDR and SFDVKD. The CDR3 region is CASRSFTQGPYIYGYTF. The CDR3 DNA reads TGTGCCAGCAGAAGCTTCACGCAGGGCCCTTACATCTATGGCTACACCTTC.

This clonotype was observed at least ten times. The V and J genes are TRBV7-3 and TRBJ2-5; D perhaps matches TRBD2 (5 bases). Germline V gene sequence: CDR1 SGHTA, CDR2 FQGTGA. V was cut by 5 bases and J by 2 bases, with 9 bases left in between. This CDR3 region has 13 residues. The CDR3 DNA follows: TGTGCCAGCAGCAAGGGAGCGCAAGAGACCCAGTACTTC. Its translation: CASSKGAQETQYF.

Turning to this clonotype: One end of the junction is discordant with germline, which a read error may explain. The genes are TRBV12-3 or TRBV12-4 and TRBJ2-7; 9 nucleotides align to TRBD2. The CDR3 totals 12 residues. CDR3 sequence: CASSLAGSPPIF. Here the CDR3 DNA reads TGTGCCAGCAGTCTAGCGGGAAGCCCTCCTATTTTC.

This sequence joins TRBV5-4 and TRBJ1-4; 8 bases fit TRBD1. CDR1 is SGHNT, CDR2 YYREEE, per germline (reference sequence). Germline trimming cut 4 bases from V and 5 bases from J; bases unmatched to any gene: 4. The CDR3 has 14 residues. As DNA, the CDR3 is TGTGCCAGCAGCAAAAGGGACAGGAATGAAAAACTGTTTTTT. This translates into CASSKRDRNEKLFF.

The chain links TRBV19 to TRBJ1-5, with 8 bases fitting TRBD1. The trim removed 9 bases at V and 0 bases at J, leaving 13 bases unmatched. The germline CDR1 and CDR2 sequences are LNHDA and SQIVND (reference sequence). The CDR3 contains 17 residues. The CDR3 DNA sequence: TGTGCCAGCGATCCGGGACAGGAGTCATATAGCAATCAGCCCCAGCATTTT. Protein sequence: CASDPGQESYSNQPQHF.

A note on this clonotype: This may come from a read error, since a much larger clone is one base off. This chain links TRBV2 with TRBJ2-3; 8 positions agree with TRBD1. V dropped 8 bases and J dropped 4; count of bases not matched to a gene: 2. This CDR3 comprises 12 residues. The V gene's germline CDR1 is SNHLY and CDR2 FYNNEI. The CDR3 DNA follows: TGTGCCAGCGGGGGACAGGCAGATACGCAGTATTTT. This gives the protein CASGGQADTQYF.

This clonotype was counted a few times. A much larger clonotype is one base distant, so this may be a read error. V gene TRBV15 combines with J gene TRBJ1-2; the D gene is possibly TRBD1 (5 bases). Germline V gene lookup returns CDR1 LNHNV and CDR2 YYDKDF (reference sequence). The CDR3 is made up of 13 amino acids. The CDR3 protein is CATGRDLGASYTF. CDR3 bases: TGTGCCACCGGCAGAGATCTTGGGGCGAGCTACACCTTC.

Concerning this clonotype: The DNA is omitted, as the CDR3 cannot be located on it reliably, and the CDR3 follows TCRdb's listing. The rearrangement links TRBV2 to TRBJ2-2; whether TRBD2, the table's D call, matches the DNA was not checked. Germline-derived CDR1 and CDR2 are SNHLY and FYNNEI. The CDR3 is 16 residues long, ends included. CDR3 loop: CATRSLAGGTPGSCFF.

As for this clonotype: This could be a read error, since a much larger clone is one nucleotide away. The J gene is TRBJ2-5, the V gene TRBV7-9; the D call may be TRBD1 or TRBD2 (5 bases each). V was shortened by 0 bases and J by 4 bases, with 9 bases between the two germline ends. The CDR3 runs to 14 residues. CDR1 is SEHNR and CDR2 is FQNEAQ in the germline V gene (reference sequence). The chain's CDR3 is CASSLAAGRETQYF. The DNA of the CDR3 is TGTGCCAGCAGCTTAGCGGCAGGGAGAGAGACCCAGTACTTC. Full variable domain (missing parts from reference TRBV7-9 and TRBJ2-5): DTGVSQNPRHKITKRGQNVTFRCDPISEHNRLYWYRQTLGQGPEFLTYFQNEAQLEKSRLLSDRFSAERPKGSFSTLEIQRTEQGDSAMYLCASSLAAGRETQYFGPGTRLLVL.

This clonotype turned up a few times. The CDR3 DNA is TGTGCCACCAGTGATTTGAGTGGACAGGGTCTCGGAACTAATGAAAAACTGTTTTTT. As protein: CATSDLSGQGLGTNEKLFF. The V call is TRBV24-1, the J call TRBJ1-4; 8 bases are shared with TRBD1. The CDR3 is 19 amino acids. V dropped 0 bases and J dropped 1; count of bases not matched to a gene: 9. Looked up from germline, CDR1 is KGHDR and CDR2 is SFDVKD.

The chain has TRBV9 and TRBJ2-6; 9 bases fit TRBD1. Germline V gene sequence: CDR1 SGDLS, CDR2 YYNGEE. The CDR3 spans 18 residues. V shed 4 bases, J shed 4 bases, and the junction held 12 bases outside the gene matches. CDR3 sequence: CASSIPGQGALGANVLTF. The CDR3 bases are TGTGCCAGCAGCATACCGGGACAGGGAGCTTTAGGGGCCAACGTCCTGACTTTC.

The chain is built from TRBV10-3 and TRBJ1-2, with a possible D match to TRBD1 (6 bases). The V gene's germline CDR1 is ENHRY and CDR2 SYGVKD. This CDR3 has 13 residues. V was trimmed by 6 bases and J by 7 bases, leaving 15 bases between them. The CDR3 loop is CAISPTQGAGYTF. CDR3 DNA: TGTGCCATCAGCCCCACACAGGGAGCTGGCTACACCTTC.

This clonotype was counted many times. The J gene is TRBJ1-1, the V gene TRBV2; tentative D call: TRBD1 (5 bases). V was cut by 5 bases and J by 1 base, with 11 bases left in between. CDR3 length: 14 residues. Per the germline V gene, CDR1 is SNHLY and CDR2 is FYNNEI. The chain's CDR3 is CASSFGHQNTEAFF. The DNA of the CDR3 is TGTGCCAGCAGTTTCGGACACCAGAACACTGAAGCTTTCTTT. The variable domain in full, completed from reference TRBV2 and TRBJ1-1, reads EPEVTQTPSHQVTQMGQEVILRCVPISNHLYFYWYRQILGQKVEFLVSFYNNEISEKSEIFDDQFSVERPDGSNFTLKIRSTKLEDSAMYFCASSFGHQNTEAFFGQGTRLTVV.

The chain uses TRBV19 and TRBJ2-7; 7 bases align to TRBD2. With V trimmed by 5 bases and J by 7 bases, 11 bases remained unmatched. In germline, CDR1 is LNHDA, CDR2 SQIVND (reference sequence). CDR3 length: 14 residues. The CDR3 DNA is TGTGCCAGTAGTCCTACGGGGGGTACCGGGGAGCAGTACTTC. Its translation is CASSPTGGTGEQYF.

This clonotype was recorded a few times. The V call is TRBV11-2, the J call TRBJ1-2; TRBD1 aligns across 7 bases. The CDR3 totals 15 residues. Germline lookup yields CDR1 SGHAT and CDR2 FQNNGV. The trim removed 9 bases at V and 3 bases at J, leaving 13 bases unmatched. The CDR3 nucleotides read TGTGCCAGTTTAGCTCTGGCAGGGGGTGACTATGGCTACACCTTC. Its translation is CASLALAGGDYGYTF.

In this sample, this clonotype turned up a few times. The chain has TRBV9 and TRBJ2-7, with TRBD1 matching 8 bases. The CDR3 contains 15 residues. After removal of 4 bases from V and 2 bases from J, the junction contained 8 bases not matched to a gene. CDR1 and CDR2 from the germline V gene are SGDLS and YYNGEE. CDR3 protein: CASSSNRGSAYEQYF. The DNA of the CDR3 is TGTGCCAGCAGCTCCAACAGGGGGAGCGCCTACGAGCAGTACTTC.

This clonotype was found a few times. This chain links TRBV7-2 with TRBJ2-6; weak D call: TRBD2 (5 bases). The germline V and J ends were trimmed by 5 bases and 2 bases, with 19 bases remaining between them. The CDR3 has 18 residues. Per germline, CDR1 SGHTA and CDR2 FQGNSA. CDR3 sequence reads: CASSQEGRRRAGANVLTF. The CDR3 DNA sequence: TGTGCCAGCAGCCAAGAGGGTCGGCGACGGGCTGGGGCCAACGTCCTGACTTTC.

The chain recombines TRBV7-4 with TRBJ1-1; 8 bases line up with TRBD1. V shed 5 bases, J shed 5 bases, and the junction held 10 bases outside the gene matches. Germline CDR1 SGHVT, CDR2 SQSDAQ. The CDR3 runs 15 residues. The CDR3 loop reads CASSPDLDRATEAFF. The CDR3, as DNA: TGTGCCAGCAGCCCCGATTTGGACAGGGCAACTGAAGCTTTCTTT.